Shown below are 5 T cell receptor beta chains from a single sample sequenced in a study of blood T cell repertoires in COVID-19. Clones were read by immunoSEQ multiplex PCR, and TCRdb kept only the in-frame ones, dropping some. The data contain 100,000 to 150,000 clones, about 79% of them singletons. Sequencing was done on a sample of peripheral blood. The receptors were gathered from a woman in her forties or fifties with acute or convalescent COVID-19.

The DNA for the CDR3 is TGTGCCAGTAGTTCCGGGACAGGGGAAGCTTTCTTT. This sequence encodes CASSSGTGEAFF. The chain joins TRBV19 to TRBJ1-1, with 9 bases fitting TRBD1. The ends lost 5 bases at V and 8 bases at J; junction bases unmatched: 3. Germline values: CDR1 LNHDA, CDR2 SQIVND (reference sequence). This CDR3 contains 12 residues.

The table lists this clone with a few counts. This chain links TRBV6-4 with TRBJ1-6; 9 bases line up with TRBD1. In germline, CDR1 is MRHNA, CDR2 SNTAGT. V shed 2 bases and J 10 bases; nucleotides not matched to a gene: 6. The CDR3 length is 15 residues. The CDR3 reads CASSDRQGDGSPLHF. The DNA of the CDR3 is TGTGCCAGCAGTGACAGACAGGGGGATGGCTCACCCCTCCACTTT.

The chain is built from TRBV2 and TRBJ1-4; 9 bases are a match to TRBD1. Trimming took 2 bases from V and 6 from J; bases not matched to a gene: 4. The germline V gene encodes CDR1 SNHLY and CDR2 FYNNEI. This CDR3 is built from 15 residues. CDR3 nucleotide sequence: TGTGCCAGCAGTGAAAAGGGGACAGGGTATGAAAAACTGTTTTTT. Amino acids: CASSEKGTGYEKLFF. Looking up the rest from reference TRBV2 and TRBJ1-4 gives the full variable domain: EPEVTQTPSHQVTQMGQEVILRCVPISNHLYFYWYRQILGQKVEFLVSFYNNEISEKSEIFDDQFSVERPDGSNFTLKIRSTKLEDSAMYFCASSEKGTGYEKLFFGSGTQLSVL.

In its sample, this clone was seen once. This rearrangement joins TRBV24-1 to TRBJ1-3; D is unresolved. V gave up 8 bases and J gave up 0 bases, with 10 bases separating them. Germline V lookup: CDR1 KGHDR, CDR2 SFDVKD. The CDR3 contains 14 residues. This CDR3 is CATIMSGSGNTIYF. Written as DNA, the CDR3 is TGTGCCACCATTATGTCGGGCTCTGGAAACACCATATATTTT.

In this sample, this clone turned up a few times. The V call is TRBV15, the J call TRBJ1-2; D gene unclear. The CDR3 contains 16 residues. Trimming cost V 0 bases and J 4 bases, with 15 bases left between them. In germline, CDR1 is LNHNV, CDR2 YYDKDF (reference sequence). This chain's CDR3 is CATSRDSGSIGYGYTF. Here the CDR3 DNA reads TGTGCCACCAGCAGAGATTCGGGATCAATCGGCTATGGCTACACCTTC.